Described below is a single TCR beta chain sequence and its context. The record originates from a study of identical twins. Deletions cut 4 bases from V and 4 bases from J, with 13 bases between. This CDR3 has 13 amino acids. Germline assignment: CDR1 DFQATT and CDR2 SNEGSKA (reference sequence). A single record per CDR3 protein comes from TCRdb applying MiXCR to the 5' RACE reads. The table lists some 190,000 distinct CDR3 sequences, around a sixth of them singletons. The same sample was also used in a study of T cells expressing NK-cell markers. Turning to that study: TCR beta repertoires came from sorted CD3+CD56+NKG2C+, CD3+CD56+NKG2C- and CD3+CD56-NKG2C+ T cells. Dominant NKG2C+ clonotypes accounted for roughly 1.0-8% of CD8+ T cells in 5 to 7 donors. Expanded NKG2C+ T cell clones were not confirmed as HCMV-specific.

The rearrangement uses TRBV20-1 and TRBJ1-1; no firm D call. The sample comprised CD8+ T cells sorted from blood. This clonotype originated in a woman younger than 30 in good health. The CDR3 DNA sequence: TGCAGTGCTAACGGGGAGTCGGCCACTGAAGCTTTCTTT. Amino acids: CSANGESATEAFF.